Listed here is a single T cell receptor beta chain. This sample was taken from a study of OX40 agonist ivuxolimab in advanced cancers. Measured with immunoSEQ multiplex PCR; TCRdb has only the in-frame clones, and not every one. The sample yields approximately 35,000 clones, roughly 68% seen once. The specimen comprised CD4+ or CD8+ T cells sorted from blood, sampled in a trial of the OX40 agonist ivuxolimab. The source of this sequence is an adult with an advanced solid tumor such as melanoma, head and neck, liver or kidney cancer.

This CDR3 reads CSVEWGYTQYF. The CDR3 bases are TGCAGCGTTGAATGGGGCTATACGCAGTATTTT. V and J are TRBV29-1 and TRBJ2-3; weak D call: TRBD1 (5 bases). The CDR3 spans 11 residues. Looked up from germline, CDR1 is SQVTM and CDR2 is ANQGSEA. V lost 2 bases to trimming and J lost 7 bases, with 7 bases between them.